These T cell receptor beta chains were read from a single sample in a study of T cell clones after liver transplantation. Data came from immunoSEQ multiplex PCR; TCRdb stores just in-frame clones and leaves some out. This table has tens of thousands of clones, about 85% appearing once. Sample: CD4+ T cells from blood, taken about 50 months after liver transplant. These receptors came from a human patient who received a liver transplant. The graft donor may have given rise to some T cells. Both conserved end residues are part of each CDR3. Fields, in order: V gene, D gene, J gene, clone size, CDR3 protein, CDR3 DNA. The D gene is left open where the match is weak. Only some rows state a clone size, as once, few, many or a class for expanded clones.

>TRBV19|TRBD1|TRBJ2-4|-
CASSTRTGGRTGHF
TGTGCCAGTAGTACCAGGACAGGGGGCCGGACGGGGCACTTC
>TRBV13|-|TRBJ1-6|few
CASSLSGEWSPLHF
TGTGCCAGCAGCTTATCAGGGGAGTGGTCACCCCTCCACTTT
>TRBV9|-|TRBJ2-1|once
CASSVTYTYNEQFF
TGTGCCAGCAGCGTAACGTATACCTACAATGAGCAGTTCTTC
>TRBV29-1|-|TRBJ2-7|-
CSVGSTYEQYF
TGCAGCGTTGGGAGCACCTACGAGCAGTACTTC
>TRBV4-1|-|TRBJ2-3|-
CASSQGRTDTQYF
TGCGCCAGCAGCCAAGGCAGAACAGATACGCAGTATTTT
>TRBV7-3|TRBD2|TRBJ2-2|-
CASSSTGGSGVAGELFF
TGTGCCAGCAGCTCTACCGGCGGTAGCGGGGTCGCCGGGGAGCTGTTTTTT
>TRBV30|-|TRBJ1-2|-
CAWSVLGEGGYTF
TGTGCCTGGAGTGTCCTCGGGGAGGGCGGCTACACCTTC
>TRBV27|TRBD2|TRBJ2-5|-
CASPGHGGEREPREETQYF
TGTGCCAGCCCTGGTCACGGGGGAGAGCGGGAACCCCGAGAAGAGACCCAGTACTTC
>TRBV10-3|TRBD1|TRBJ1-2|-
CATKPGTEIYGYTF
TGTGCCACCAAACCGGGGACAGAGATCTATGGCTACACCTTC
>TRBV19|-|TRBJ2-2|-
CASSTRPFSPAGELFF
TGTGCCAGTAGTACCCGCCCTTTTTCCCCGGCCGGGGAGCTGTTTTTT
>TRBV28|TRBD1|TRBJ2-7|-
CATEENGTGQGEQYF
TGTGCCACGGAGGAAAACGGGACAGGGCAAGGCGAGCAGTACTTC
>TRBV4-2|-|TRBJ2-1|-
CASSQDTGYNEQFF
TGTGCCAGCAGCCAAGATACCGGGTACAATGAGCAGTTCTTC
>TRBV6-1|-|TRBJ2-2|-
CASRGPNTGELFF
TGTGCCAGCAGGGGGCCCAACACCGGGGAGCTGTTTTTT
>TRBV5-1|-|TRBJ2-2|-
CASSLNPRGGSNTGELFF
TGCGCCAGCAGCTTGAACCCCAGAGGGGGGTCGAACACCGGGGAGCTGTTTTTT
>TRBV9|-|TRBJ1-1|-
CASSRGTDTEAFF
TGTGCCAGCAGCCGGGGGACCGACACTGAAGCTTTCTTT
>TRBV2|TRBD1|TRBJ1-6|once
CASRGTGRNSPLHF
TGTGCCAGCAGGGGGACAGGCAGGAATTCACCCCTCCACTTT
>TRBV6-5|-|TRBJ2-7|-
CASRYRDGVHEQYF
TGTGCCAGCCGATACAGGGACGGGGTCCACGAGCAGTACTTC
>TRBV30|TRBD2|TRBJ2-5|-
CAWSRRRGLAGQETQYF
TGTGCCTGGAGTCGCAGAAGGGGGCTAGCGGGACAAGAGACCCAGTACTTC
>TRBV7-2|-|TRBJ1-3|-
CASSDSGNTIYF
TGTGCCAGCAGCGATTCCGGAAACACCATATATTTT
>TRBV30|-|TRBJ2-5|-
CAWSVFNEETQYF
TGTGCCTGGAGTGTATTTAATGAAGAGACCCAGTACTTC
>TRBV5-6|-|TRBJ1-2|-
CASSLVGPADGGYTF
TGTGCCAGCAGCTTGGTTGGGCCAGCGGACGGAGGCTACACCTTC
>TRBV5-6|-|TRBJ2-3|-
CASSYQFETQYF
TGTGCCAGCAGCTACCAGTTTGAGACGCAGTATTTT
>TRBV7-3|-|TRBJ2-2|once
CASSPGPWADGELFF
TGTGCCAGCAGCCCAGGGCCGTGGGCAGACGGGGAGCTGTTTTTT
>TRBV5-5|-|TRBJ2-1|-
CASSLRADGVGEQFF
TGTGCCAGCAGCCTTCGCGCCGATGGAGTCGGTGAGCAGTTCTTC
>TRBV6-1|-|TRBJ2-2|-
CASSVRPNGELFF
TGTGCCAGCAGCGTGCGGCCGAACGGGGAGCTGTTTTTT
>TRBV7-9|-|TRBJ2-5|-
CASSKSRETQYF
TGTGCCAGCAGTAAATCCCGGGAGACCCAGTACTTC
>TRBV7-8|-|TRBJ2-3|-
CASSPRRGGDTQYF
TGTGCCAGCAGCCCTCGGCGGGGCGGGGATACGCAGTATTTT
>TRBV6-1|-|TRBJ1-1|once
CASSGSTQAFF
TGTGCCAGCAGTGGATCCACCCAAGCTTTCTTT
>TRBV27|-|TRBJ2-7|few
CASTNPGHEQYF
TGTGCCAGCACAAATCCTGGGCACGAGCAGTACTTC
>TRBV7-2|TRBD2|TRBJ2-5|-
CASSFRGGNQETQYF
TGTGCCAGCAGCTTTCGGGGGGGCAATCAAGAGACCCAGTACTTC
>TRBV19|-|TRBJ1-1|-
CASSPQPNTEAFF
TGTGCCAGTAGCCCCCAACCGAACACTGAAGCTTTCTTT
>TRBV18|-|TRBJ2-2|-
CASSPYAGDTGELFF
TGTGCCAGCTCACCATATGCAGGAGATACCGGGGAGCTGTTTTTT
>TRBV5-1|-|TRBJ1-1|-
CASSLDGTLNTEAFF
TGCGCCAGCAGCTTGGACGGGACACTGAACACTGAAGCTTTCTTT
>TRBV10-3|-|TRBJ1-2|few
CAISENSHYGYTF
TGTGCCATCAGTGAGAATAGTCACTATGGCTACACCTTC
>TRBV2|-|TRBJ2-3|-
CASNHGGRPDTQYF
TGTGCCAGCAATCATGGGGGCAGGCCAGATACGCAGTATTTT
>TRBV7-2|-|TRBJ1-3|-
CASSLNAGYSGNTIYF
TGTGCCAGCAGCTTAAACGCCGGATACTCTGGAAACACCATATATTTT
>TRBV7-3|-|TRBJ2-5|-
CASSAGAGPSEVTQYF
TGTGCCAGCAGCGCCGGGGCCGGGCCCAGTGAGGTGACCCAGTACTTC
>TRBV6-1|-|TRBJ1-1|-
CASRGGDRVTEAFF
TGTGCCAGCAGGGGCGGGGACCGGGTCACTGAAGCTTTCTTT
>TRBV2|-|TRBJ2-4|-
CASSNLLAKNIQYF
TGTGCCAGCAGTAACTTGCTAGCCAAAAACATTCAGTACTTC
>TRBV10-3|TRBD2|TRBJ2-5|-
CAISEAGRETQYF
TGTGCCATCAGTGAAGCGGGGAGAGAGACCCAGTACTTC
>TRBV10-3|TRBD2|TRBJ2-3|-
CAGGRGADTQYF
TGTGCCGGGGGGAGGGGAGCAGATACGCAGTATTTT
>TRBV29-1|-|TRBJ2-7|-
CSASVNYEQYF
TGCAGCGCGTCCGTTAACTACGAGCAGTACTTC
>TRBV4-2|-|TRBJ1-1|-
CASSQGRDGRTEAFF
TGTGCCAGCAGCCAAGGAAGGGACGGCCGCACTGAAGCTTTCTTT